This section outlines one T cell receptor beta chain sequence together with its context. It has no known antigen specificity. No clone much larger than this one lies a single base away; base qualities are absent. V is cut back by 7 bases and J by 6 bases, with 10 bases in the junction unmatched. CDR1 is given as ENHRY and CDR2 as SYGVKD, both from the germline V gene. Reading from cysteine to phenylalanine, the CDR3 counts 15 amino acids. Only the CDR3 DNA stays, 45 bases, in frame from base 1. Library prep was done by PCR. The sequencer listed for this sample is Illumina HiSeq 2500. TCR library preparation used molecular barcoding, with unique molecular identifiers applied to normalize quantification of the TCRbeta repertoire. The public reads were reanalyzed by TCRdb: fastp trimming at Q25, MiXCR alignment, in-frame beta chains only. Rows with one shared CDR3 protein collapse into an entry with the most common genes and DNA. The sample has about 580,000 distinct CDR3 sequences on record, over 20% of them singletons. The ten largest account for approximately 39% of the sample.

The record originates from a study of T-cell reconstitution after alpha-beta-depleted transplantation in children (dated by TCRdb to 2016 to 2017). About the study as a whole: T-cell immune reconstitution after TCRalphabeta/CD19-depleted allogeneic hematopoietic cell transplantation in children was quantitatively tracked in the study by means of TCR repertoire profiling. Points the paper makes about the study in general: The apparently early alphabetaT-cell count recovery about two months after transplant was reportedly dependent on only several hundred rapidly expanded clones derived from non-depleted graft cells. Hyperexpanded clone frequencies declined over subsequent months; after one year, T-cell counts and TCRbeta diversity were mostly attributed to newly produced T cells. In some patients, the high TCRbeta diversity seen at day 60 was put down to recipient T cells and intrathymic progenitors that had survived conditioning.

The treatment or condition label for this specimen denotes: allogeneic hematopoietic cell transplantation with graft depleted of TCRalphabeta T cells and CD19 B cells. The children who served as transplant recipients had been given grafts of TCRalphabeta/CD19-depleted allogeneic hematopoietic cells. The V and J segments used are TRBV10-3 and TRBJ2-1; a stretch of 9 junction bases matches TRBD1. This receptor was identified in a boy younger than two with Wiskott-Aldrich syndrome, due to receive a stem cell transplant. The source material was PBMCs, sampled before TCRalphabeta/CD19-depleted stem cell transplant. In nucleotide form, the sequence is TGTGCCATCAATTCCGGGACAGGGTGGGGCAATGAGCAGTTCTTC. Its amino acids are CAINSGTGWGNEQFF.